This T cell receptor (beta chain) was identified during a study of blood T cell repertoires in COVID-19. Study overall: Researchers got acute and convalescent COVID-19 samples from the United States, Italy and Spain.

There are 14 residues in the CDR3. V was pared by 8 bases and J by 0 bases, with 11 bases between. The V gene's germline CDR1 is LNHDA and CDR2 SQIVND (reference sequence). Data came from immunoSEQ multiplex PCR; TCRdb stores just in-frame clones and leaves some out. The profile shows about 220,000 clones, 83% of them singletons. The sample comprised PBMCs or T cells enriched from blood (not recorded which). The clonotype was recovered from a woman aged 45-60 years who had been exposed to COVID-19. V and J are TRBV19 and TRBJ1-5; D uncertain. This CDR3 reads CASLAGHSNQPQHF. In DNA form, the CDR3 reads TGTGCCAGTTTGGCGGGCCATAGCAATCAGCCCCAGCATTTT. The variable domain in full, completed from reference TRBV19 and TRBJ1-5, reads DGGITQSPKYLFRKEGQNVTLSCEQNLNHDAMYWYRQDPGQGLRLIYYSQIVNDFQKGDIAEGYSVSREKKESFPLTVTSAQKNPTAFYLCASLAGHSNQPQHFGDGTRLSIL.